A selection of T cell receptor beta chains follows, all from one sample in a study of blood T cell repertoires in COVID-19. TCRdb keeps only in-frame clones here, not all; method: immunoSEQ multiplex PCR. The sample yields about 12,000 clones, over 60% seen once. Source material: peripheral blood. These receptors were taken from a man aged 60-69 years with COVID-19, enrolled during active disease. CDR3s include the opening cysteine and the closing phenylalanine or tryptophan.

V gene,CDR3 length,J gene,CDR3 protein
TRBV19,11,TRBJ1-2,CASSDWYGYTF
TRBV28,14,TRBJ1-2,CASSLLQGLNGYTF
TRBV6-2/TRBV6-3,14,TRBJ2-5,CASRPDRVQETQYF
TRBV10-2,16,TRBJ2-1,CAARRQRGPAGDEQFF
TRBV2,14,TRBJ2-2,CASNRGLYTGELFF
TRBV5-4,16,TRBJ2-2,CASSNGQVGYTGELFF
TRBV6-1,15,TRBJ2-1,CASSPRAGISHEQFF
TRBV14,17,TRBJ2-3,CASSQEVGRGRTDTQYF
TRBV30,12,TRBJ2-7,CAWLTGSYEQYF
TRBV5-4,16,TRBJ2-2,CASSLEGSGRTGELFF
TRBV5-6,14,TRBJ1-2,CASSVAGGNYGYTF
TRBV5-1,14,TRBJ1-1,CASSFQGMNTEAFF
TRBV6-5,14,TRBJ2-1,CASTSPGSWNEQFF
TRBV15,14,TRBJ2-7,CATSRKGSTYEQYF
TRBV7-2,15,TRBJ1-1,CASSLNWGGRTEAFF
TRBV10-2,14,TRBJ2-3,CASSERGFTDTQYF
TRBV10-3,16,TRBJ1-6,CAISERTGGGNSPLHF
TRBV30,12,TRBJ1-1,CAWSPGNTEAFF
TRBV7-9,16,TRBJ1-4,CASSLERTLRNEKLFF
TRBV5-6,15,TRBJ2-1,CASSSRGGNYNEQFF
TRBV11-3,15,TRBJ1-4,CASSLENSLNEKLFF
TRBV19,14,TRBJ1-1,CASSIQGVNTEAFF
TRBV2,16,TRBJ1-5,CASSPKGADSNQPQHF
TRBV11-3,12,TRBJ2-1,CASSFGGNEQFF
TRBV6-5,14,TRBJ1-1,CASSYSGRRAEAFF
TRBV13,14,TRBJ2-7,CASSGDRPPREQYF
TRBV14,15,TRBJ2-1,CASSRRQGSYNEQFF
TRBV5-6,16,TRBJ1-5,CASSFEGAQGNQPQHF
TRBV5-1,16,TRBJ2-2,CASSLIGGEGTGELFF
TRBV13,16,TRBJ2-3,CASSSPQGQVTDTQYF
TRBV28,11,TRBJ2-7,CASRAPYEQYF
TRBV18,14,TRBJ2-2,CASSPAGGTGELFF
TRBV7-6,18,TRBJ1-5,CASSLAHGGRGSNQPQHF
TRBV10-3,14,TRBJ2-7,CAISESQGPYEQYF
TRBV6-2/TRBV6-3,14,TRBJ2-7,CASSRAGYTYEQYF
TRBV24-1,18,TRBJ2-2,CATSDLAGGLANTGELFF
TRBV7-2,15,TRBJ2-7,CASSPRGTSLGEQYF